The 25 T cell receptor beta chains below were found in one sample sequenced in a study of technical replicates of blood from a few donors. Assay used: immunoSEQ multiplex PCR; TCRdb lists only in-frame clones, some missing. The sample has 55,000 to 75,000 clones, about 95% seen once. Sequencing used PBMCs. Receptors were obtained from a human donor in good health. Some clones in this sample may be carry-over from other donors' samples.

In DNA, the CDR3 is TGCAGCGTTAGGGGGCTCTCCTACGAGCAGTACTTC. This sequence encodes CSVRGLSYEQYF. This chain joins TRBV29-1 and TRBJ2-7; 7 bases line up with TRBD1. The junction had 1 base not matched to a gene; V was cut back by 5 bases and J by 0 bases. The CDR3 sequence is 12 residues long. Germline V lookup: CDR1 SQVTM, CDR2 ANQGSEA.

The CDR3 sequence: CAYGKGAPEAFF. Here the CDR3 DNA reads TGTGCCTACGGAAAGGGGGCCCCTGAAGCTTTCTTT. The chain combines TRBV30 with TRBJ1-1; 7 nucleotides line up with TRBD1. V was clipped by 7 bases and J by 6 bases; unmatched bases: 8. Germline V CDR1 and CDR2: GTSNPN, SVGIG (reference sequence). This CDR3 spans 12 amino acids.

This chain uses TRBV5-4 with TRBJ2-7; 7 bases are shared with TRBD1. Germline V gene sequence: CDR1 SGHNT, CDR2 YYREEE (reference sequence). CDR3 length: 14 amino acids. Trimming removed 3 bases from V and 1 base from J; junction bases left unmatched: 4. CDR3 in amino acids: CASSSGRGSYEQYF. As DNA, the CDR3 is TGTGCCAGCAGCTCCGGCAGGGGGTCCTACGAGCAGTACTTC.

The chain joins TRBV9 to TRBJ2-5; D is perhaps TRBD2 (6 bases). Trimming left V 1 base short and J 5 bases short, with 15 bases between. CDR1 and CDR2 from the germline V gene are SGDLS and YYNGEE. The CDR3 totals 15 residues. The DNA of the CDR3 is TGTGCCAGCAGCGTAAGCGGGCTAGCCTGGGAGACCCAGTACTTC. Translating gives CASSVSGLAWETQYF.

V and J are TRBV7-2 and TRBJ2-7; 8 bases match TRBD2. This CDR3 contains 16 residues. With 1 base clipped from V and 7 bases from J, the junction kept 12 bases outside the gene matches. Per germline, CDR1 SGHTA and CDR2 FQGNSA. The CDR3 coding sequence is TGTGCCAGCAGCTTAGGGACAGAGCGGGGGCTCGGGGAGCAGTACTTC. This sequence encodes CASSLGTERGLGEQYF.

This clone was detected only once. The chain is built from TRBV2 and TRBJ1-5, with D possibly TRBD1 on 6 matching bases. Germline V gene data show CDR1 as SNHLY and CDR2 as FYNNEI. V was cut by 4 bases and J by 1 base, with 11 bases left in between. The length of the CDR3 is 15 residues. For the CDR3, the DNA is TGTGCCAGCAGTGTAGCGGGGGCCAGCAATCAGCCCCAGCATTTT. It encodes CASSVAGASNQPQHF. Filled out from reference TRBV2 and TRBJ1-5, the complete variable domain reads EPEVTQTPSHQVTQMGQEVILRCVPISNHLYFYWYRQILGQKVEFLVSFYNNEISEKSEIFDDQFSVERPDGSNFTLKIRSTKLEDSAMYFCASSVAGASNQPQHFGDGTRLSIL.

V usage is TRBV10-3 and J usage is TRBJ1-1; 9 positions agree with TRBD1. Germline V gene data show CDR1 as ENHRY and CDR2 as SYGVKD. CDR3 length: 14 residues. After removal of 6 bases from V and 4 bases from J, the junction contained 6 bases not matched to a gene. CDR3 bases: TGTGCCATCAGGGGACAGGGAGGTATCACTGAAGCTTTCTTT. Its protein is CAIRGQGGITEAFF.

This clone was found once. The chain joins TRBV9 to TRBJ2-3; D unresolved. The V end was cut by 0 bases, the J end by 1 base, with 6 bases between. CDR3 length: 14 amino acids. Germline assignment: CDR1 SGDLS and CDR2 YYNGEE. CDR3 in DNA: TGTGCCAGCAGCGTAGCGGTGGGCACAGATACGCAGTATTTT. Translating it yields CASSVAVGTDTQYF.

In its sample, this clone was seen once. The V and J genes are TRBV4-1 and TRBJ1-2; 7 nucleotides agree with TRBD1. The J segment lost 4 bases and the V segment lost 0 bases, leaving 5 bases of the junction unmatched. Germline values: CDR1 MGHRA, CDR2 YSYEKL. The CDR3 consists of 15 residues. The CDR3 DNA is TGCGCCAGCAGCCAAGAATTCAGGGGGAGCTATGGCTACACCTTC. Protein sequence: CASSQEFRGSYGYTF.

The CDR3 sequence: CASSARGSQETQYF. Written as DNA, the CDR3 is TGTGCCAGCAGCGCGCGGGGATCCCAAGAGACCCAGTACTTC. V usage is TRBV9 and J usage is TRBJ2-5, with D possibly being TRBD2 (6 bases). Germline CDR1 and CDR2: SGDLS and YYNGEE. V was pared by 3 bases and J by 1 base, with 10 bases between. The CDR3 is 14 amino acids.

J is TRBJ1-6 and V is TRBV7-2; a weak D match, TRBD1 (6 bases). CDR3 length: 16 residues. V was trimmed by 5 bases and J by 5 bases, leaving 16 bases between them. Per germline, CDR1 SGHTA and CDR2 FQGNSA. In DNA form, the CDR3 reads TGTGCCAGCAGCGCCCAGGACAGCAGAAATAATTCACCCCTCCACTTT. It is translated as CASSAQDSRNNSPLHF.

The CDR3 bases are TGCGCCAGCAGCCCGCAGGGCGGAACTGAAGCTTTCTTT. Its protein product is CASSPQGGTEAFF. V and J are TRBV5-1 and TRBJ1-1, with D possibly TRBD1 on 5 matching bases. The V gene's germline CDR1 is SGHRS and CDR2 YFSETQ. The CDR3 is made up of 13 amino acids. Trimming left V 4 bases short and J 5 bases short, with 12 bases between.

The V gene is TRBV7-9, the J gene TRBJ2-4; D gene uncertain. Germline V lookup: CDR1 SEHNR, CDR2 FQNEAQ (reference sequence). CDR3 length: 14 residues. V was pared by 1 base and J by 4 bases, with 8 bases between. The CDR3 coding sequence is TGTGCCAGCAGCTTAGGAGCCGGGAAAAACATTCAGTACTTC. Translated: CASSLGAGKNIQYF.

The chain employs TRBV13 and TRBJ2-7; D uncertain. Per the germline V gene, CDR1 is PRHDT and CDR2 is FYEKMQ (reference sequence). The CDR3 consists of 14 residues. Trimming pared 8 bases from V and 7 bases from J, leaving 21 bases between. In DNA form, the CDR3 reads TGTGCCAGCGAGGCCCGTCGCATGGCGAGGGAGCAGTACTTC. Its translation is CASEARRMAREQYF.

The rearrangement uses TRBV18 and TRBJ2-1; D is possibly TRBD1 (6 bases). Trimming cost V 6 bases and J 3 bases, with 12 bases left between them. CDR3 length equals 14 residues. Per the germline V gene, CDR1 is KGHSH and CDR2 is LQKENI. The CDR3 nucleotides are TGTGCCAGCTCCGGACAGAACTACTACAATGAGCAGTTCTTC. Residues: CASSGQNYYNEQFF.

This clone occurred once. The chain recombines TRBV4-3 with TRBJ1-1; TRBD1 matches 9 bases. This CDR3 spans 14 amino acids. V shed 3 bases, J shed 10 bases, and the junction held 9 bases outside the gene matches. Germline V gene lookup returns CDR1 LGHNA and CDR2 YSLEER. CDR3 residues: CASSQDRGSGVAFF. In DNA form, the CDR3 reads TGCGCCAGCAGCCAGGACAGGGGCTCTGGTGTAGCTTTCTTT.

This clone was counted a few times. The rearrangement uses TRBV6-1 and TRBJ2-7; TRBD2 agrees at 7 bases. The CDR3 consists of 15 residues. V trimming: 8 bases; J trimming: 0 bases; junction bases outside the gene matches: 10. CDR1 MNHNS and CDR2 SASEGT come from the germline V gene. The CDR3 here is CASQELAGVSYEQYF. In DNA, the CDR3 is TGTGCCAGCCAAGAATTGGCGGGGGTCTCCTACGAGCAGTACTTC.

The chain uses TRBV6-6 and TRBJ2-1; maybe TRBD2 (5 bases). The CDR3 totals 16 residues. Germline CDR1 reads MNHNY; CDR2 reads SVGAGI (reference sequence). The V end was cut by 7 bases, the J end by 6 bases, with 22 bases between. The CDR3 DNA follows: TGTGCCAGCAACCTGGGTTTGAGGGAGATCCCCAATGAGCAGTTCTTC. Encoded protein: CASNLGLREIPNEQFF.

This chain joins TRBV5-1 and TRBJ2-3; D is perhaps TRBD2 (10 bases). Germline loops: CDR1 SGHRS, CDR2 YFSETQ. The CDR3 is 19 amino acids. Trimming shortened V by 5 bases and J by 7 bases, and 32 bases separated the two germline ends. CDR3 protein: CASRDRTGVGASGGYTQYF. The CDR3 DNA reads TGCGCCAGCAGAGATCGGACAGGGGTTGGGGCTAGCGGGGGTTATACGCAGTATTTT.

The chain is built from TRBV9 and TRBJ2-7, with a weak D call TRBD2 (6 bases). CDR1 and CDR2 (germline): SGDLS, YYNGEE. Trimming cost V 0 bases and J 6 bases, with 10 bases left between them. The CDR3 loop spans 13 amino acids. CDR3 sequence reads: CASSVAGASEQYF. The CDR3, as DNA: TGTGCCAGCAGCGTAGCGGGAGCAAGCGAGCAGTACTTC.

The rearrangement joins TRBV7-6 to TRBJ2-1; 7 nucleotides line up with TRBD2. The CDR3 loop spans 16 amino acids. CDR1 SGHVS and CDR2 FNYEAQ come from the germline V gene. The V gene end was trimmed by 4 bases and the J gene end by 2 bases; junction bases not matched to a gene: 8. In DNA form, the CDR3 reads TGTGCCAGCAGCTATACACGACGGGGGGCCTACAATGAGCAGTTCTTC. Its protein product is CASSYTRRGAYNEQFF. Drawing the rest from reference TRBV7-6 and TRBJ2-1, the complete variable domain is GAGVSQSPRYKVTKRGQDVALRCDPISGHVSLYWYRQALGQGPEFLTYFNYEAQQDKSGLPNDRFSAERPEGSISTLTIQRTEQRDSAMYRCASSYTRRGAYNEQFFGPGTRLTVL.

The V gene is TRBV6-6, the J gene TRBJ2-1; 8 bases line up with TRBD2. The CDR3 length is 16 residues. Trimming cost V 5 bases and J 0 bases; bases outside gene matches: 6. Germline CDR1 MNHNY, CDR2 SVGAGI (reference sequence). CDR3 loop: CASSAGGRSSYNEQFF. The CDR3 bases are TGTGCCAGCAGTGCCGGCGGGAGGAGCTCCTACAATGAGCAGTTCTTC.

This chain connects TRBV2 to TRBJ2-5, with D possibly being TRBD2 (6 bases). Deletions cut 8 bases from V and 4 bases from J, with 20 bases between. Germline V gene lookup returns CDR1 SNHLY and CDR2 FYNNEI. The CDR3 is 15 amino acids. CDR3 nucleotide sequence: TGTGCCAGCGCCCCCAAACGGGACTCCCGAGAGACCCAGTACTTC. Protein product: CASAPKRDSRETQYF.

The chain combines TRBV7-2 with TRBJ2-3; a possible D gene is TRBD2 (5 bases). CDR1 is SGHTA, CDR2 FQGNSA, per germline. There are 15 residues in the CDR3. V was cut by 3 bases and J by 4 bases, with 14 bases left in between. CDR3 sequence reads: CASSFTRDIADTQYF. CDR3 sequence (DNA): TGTGCCAGCAGCTTTACGAGGGATATCGCAGATACGCAGTATTTT.

The sample holds one count of this clone. V and J are TRBV19 and TRBJ2-7; 10 nucleotides line up with TRBD2. The CDR3 length is 14 residues. V dropped 4 bases and J dropped 7; count of bases not matched to a gene: 7. CDR1 and CDR2 (germline): LNHDA, SQIVND (reference sequence). The CDR3 protein is CASSRGLARGEQYF. As DNA, the CDR3 is TGTGCCAGTAGTAGGGGACTAGCGCGCGGGGAGCAGTACTTC.